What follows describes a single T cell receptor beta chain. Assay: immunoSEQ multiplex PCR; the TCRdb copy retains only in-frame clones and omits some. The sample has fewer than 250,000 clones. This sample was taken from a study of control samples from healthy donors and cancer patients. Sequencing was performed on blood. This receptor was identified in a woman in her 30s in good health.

In DNA, the CDR3 is TGCGCCAGCAGCTTGGAACTGACAAATTCACCCCTCCACTTT. Amino acids: CASSLELTNSPLHF. The rearrangement joins TRBV5-1 to TRBJ1-6; D is ambiguous. In germline, CDR1 is SGHRS, CDR2 YFSETQ. The CDR3 loop spans 14 amino acids. V was trimmed by 0 bases and J by 7 bases, leaving 8 bases between them.